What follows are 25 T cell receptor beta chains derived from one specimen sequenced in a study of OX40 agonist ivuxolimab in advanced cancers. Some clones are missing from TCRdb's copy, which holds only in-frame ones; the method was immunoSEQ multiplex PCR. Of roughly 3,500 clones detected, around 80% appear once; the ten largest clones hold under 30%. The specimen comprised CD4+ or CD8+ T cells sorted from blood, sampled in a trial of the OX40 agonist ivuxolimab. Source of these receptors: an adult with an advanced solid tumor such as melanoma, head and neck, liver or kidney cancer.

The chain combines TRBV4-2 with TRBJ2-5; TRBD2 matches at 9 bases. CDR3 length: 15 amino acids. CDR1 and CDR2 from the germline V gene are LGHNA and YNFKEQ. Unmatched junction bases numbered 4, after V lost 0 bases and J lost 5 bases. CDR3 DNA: TGTGCCAGCAGCCAAGAGGCTAGCGGGACCGAGACCCAGTACTTC. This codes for CASSQEASGTETQYF.

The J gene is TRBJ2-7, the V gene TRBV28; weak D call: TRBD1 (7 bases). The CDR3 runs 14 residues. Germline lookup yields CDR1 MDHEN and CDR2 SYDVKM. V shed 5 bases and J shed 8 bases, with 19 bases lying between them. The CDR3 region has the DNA TGTGCCAGCAGTCCAGGGGGAGGTTTGACGAAGCAGTACTTC. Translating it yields CASSPGGGLTKQYF.

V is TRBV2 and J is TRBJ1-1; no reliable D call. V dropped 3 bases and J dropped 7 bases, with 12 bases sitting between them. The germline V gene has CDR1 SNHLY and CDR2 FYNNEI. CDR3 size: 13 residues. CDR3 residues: CASSDGSGSEAFF. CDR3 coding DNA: TGTGCCAGCAGTGACGGCAGTGGGAGTGAAGCTTTCTTT.

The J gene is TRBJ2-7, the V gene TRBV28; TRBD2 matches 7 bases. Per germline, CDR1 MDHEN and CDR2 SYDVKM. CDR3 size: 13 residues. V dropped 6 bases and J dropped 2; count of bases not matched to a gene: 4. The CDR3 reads CASSIGGTYEQYF. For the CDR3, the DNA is TGTGCCAGCAGCATCGGGGGGACCTACGAGCAGTACTTC.

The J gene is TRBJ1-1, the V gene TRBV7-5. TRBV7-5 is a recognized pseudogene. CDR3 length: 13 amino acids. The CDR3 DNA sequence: TGTGCCAGCAGACTTCCAGAGAACACTGAAGCTTTCTTT. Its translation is CASRLPENTEAFF.

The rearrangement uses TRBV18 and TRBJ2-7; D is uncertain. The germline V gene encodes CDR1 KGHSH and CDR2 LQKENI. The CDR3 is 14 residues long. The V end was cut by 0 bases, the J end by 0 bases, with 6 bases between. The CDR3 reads CASSPPFSSYEQYF. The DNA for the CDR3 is TGTGCCAGCTCACCACCGTTTAGCTCCTACGAGCAGTACTTC.

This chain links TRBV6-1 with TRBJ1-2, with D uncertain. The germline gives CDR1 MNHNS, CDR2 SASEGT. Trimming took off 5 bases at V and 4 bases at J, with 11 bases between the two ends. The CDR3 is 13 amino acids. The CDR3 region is CASSPYGSYGYTF. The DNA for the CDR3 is TGTGCCAGCAGTCCTTATGGGTCCTATGGCTACACCTTC.

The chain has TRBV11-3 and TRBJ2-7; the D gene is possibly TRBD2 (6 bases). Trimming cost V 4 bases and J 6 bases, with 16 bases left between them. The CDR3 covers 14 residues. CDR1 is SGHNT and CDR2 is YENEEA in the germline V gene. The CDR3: CASSYSGFTGEQYF. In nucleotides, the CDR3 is TGTGCCAGCAGCTACAGCGGGTTCACCGGCGAGCAGTACTTC.

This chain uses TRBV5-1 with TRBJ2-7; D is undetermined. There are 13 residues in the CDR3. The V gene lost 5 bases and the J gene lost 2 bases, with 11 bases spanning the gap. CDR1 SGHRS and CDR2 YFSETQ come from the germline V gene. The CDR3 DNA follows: TGCGCCAGCAGTCAGGACCCCACCTACGAGCAGTACTTC. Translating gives CASSQDPTYEQYF.

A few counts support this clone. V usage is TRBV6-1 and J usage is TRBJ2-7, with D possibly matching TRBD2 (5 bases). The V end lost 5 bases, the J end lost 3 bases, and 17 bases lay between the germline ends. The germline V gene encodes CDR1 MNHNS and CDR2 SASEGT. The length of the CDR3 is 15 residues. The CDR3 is CASSSLGEGSYEQYF. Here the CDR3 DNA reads TGTGCCAGCAGTTCGCTGGGAGAGGGTAGCTACGAGCAGTACTTC.

CDR3 amino acids: CASSPQAAGGPYEQYF. DNA of the CDR3: TGTGCCAGCAGTCCCCAAGCGGCGGGAGGGCCCTACGAGCAGTACTTC. V and J are TRBV27 and TRBJ2-7; 9 nucleotides line up with TRBD2. The ends lost 5 bases at V and 2 bases at J; junction bases unmatched: 10. This CDR3 has 16 residues. The germline CDR1 and CDR2 sequences are MNHEY and SMNVEV (reference sequence).

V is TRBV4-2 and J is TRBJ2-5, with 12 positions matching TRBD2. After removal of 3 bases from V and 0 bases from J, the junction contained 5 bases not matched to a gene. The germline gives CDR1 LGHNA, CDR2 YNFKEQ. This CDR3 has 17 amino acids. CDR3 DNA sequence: TGTGCCAGCAGCCACGAGGGGACTAGCGGGTACCAAGAGACCCAGTACTTC. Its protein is CASSHEGTSGYQETQYF.

The CDR3 DNA is TGTGCCAGCAGTTACGCAGCGGGGGACACCTACGAGCAGTACTTC. Residues: CASSYAAGDTYEQYF. The rearrangement uses TRBV6-7 and TRBJ2-7, with 8 bases aligning to TRBD2. TRBV6-7 is assigned to the ORF class and has an uncertain function. The CDR3 contains 15 residues. After removal of 2 bases from V and 2 bases from J, the junction contained 5 bases not matched to a gene.

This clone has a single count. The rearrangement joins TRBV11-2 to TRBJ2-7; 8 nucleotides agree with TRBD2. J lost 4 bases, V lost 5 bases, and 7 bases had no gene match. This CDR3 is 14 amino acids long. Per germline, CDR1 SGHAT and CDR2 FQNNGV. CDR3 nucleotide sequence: TGTGCCAGCAGCCTCCGGGGGGGGCGGTACGAGCAGTACTTC. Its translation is CASSLRGGRYEQYF.

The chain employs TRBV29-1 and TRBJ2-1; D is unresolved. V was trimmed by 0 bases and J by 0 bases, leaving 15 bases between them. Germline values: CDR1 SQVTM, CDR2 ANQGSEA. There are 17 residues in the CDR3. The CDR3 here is CSVEDLDGRSSYNEQFF. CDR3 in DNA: TGCAGCGTTGAAGATCTTGACGGACGGAGCTCCTACAATGAGCAGTTCTTC.

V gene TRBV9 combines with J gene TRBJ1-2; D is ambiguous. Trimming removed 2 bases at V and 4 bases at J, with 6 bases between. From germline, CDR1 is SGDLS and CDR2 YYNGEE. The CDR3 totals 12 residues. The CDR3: CASSVSGYGYTF. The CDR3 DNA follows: TGTGCCAGCAGCGTTTCCGGCTATGGCTACACCTTC.

The CDR3 nucleotides read TGTGCCAGCAGCTTATCACTAGGCTTCGAGGCCCAGTACTTC. Translating gives CASSLSLGFEAQYF. The V call is TRBV7-9, the J call TRBJ2-5, with D possibly TRBD2 on 5 matching bases. CDR1 SEHNR and CDR2 FQNEAQ come from the germline V gene (reference sequence). Trimming took 2 bases from V and 9 from J, leaving 16 bases between them. This CDR3 is 14 amino acids long.

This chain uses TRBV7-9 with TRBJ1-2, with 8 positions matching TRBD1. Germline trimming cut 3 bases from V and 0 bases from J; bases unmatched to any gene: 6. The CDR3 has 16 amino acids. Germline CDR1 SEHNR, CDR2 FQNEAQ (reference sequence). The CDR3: CASSFGTGTSNYGYTF. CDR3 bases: TGTGCCAGCAGCTTCGGGACAGGAACCTCTAACTATGGCTACACCTTC.

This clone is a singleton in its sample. The CDR3 protein is CASSLVGTGSSEQYF. The CDR3 DNA is TGTGCCAGCAGTTTAGTTGGGACAGGGTCTTCCGAGCAGTACTTC. V usage is TRBV28 and J usage is TRBJ2-7, with 9 bases lining up with TRBD1. The trim removed 2 bases at V and 6 bases at J, leaving 8 bases unmatched. In germline, CDR1 is MDHEN, CDR2 SYDVKM. This CDR3 has 15 residues.

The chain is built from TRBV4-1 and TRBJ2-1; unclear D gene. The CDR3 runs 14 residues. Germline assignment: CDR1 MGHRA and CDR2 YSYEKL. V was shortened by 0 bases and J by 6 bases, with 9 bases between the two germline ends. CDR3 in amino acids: CASSQDVRSNEQFF. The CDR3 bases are TGCGCCAGCAGCCAAGATGTGAGGAGCAATGAGCAGTTCTTC.

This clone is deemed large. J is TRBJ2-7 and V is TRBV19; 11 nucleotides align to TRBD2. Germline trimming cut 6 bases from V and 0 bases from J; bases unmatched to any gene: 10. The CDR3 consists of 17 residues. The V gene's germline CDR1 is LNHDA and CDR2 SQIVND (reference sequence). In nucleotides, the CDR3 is TGTGCCAGTAGCCTCACGGGACTAGCGGTAACCTCCTACGAGCAGTACTTC. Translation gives CASSLTGLAVTSYEQYF.

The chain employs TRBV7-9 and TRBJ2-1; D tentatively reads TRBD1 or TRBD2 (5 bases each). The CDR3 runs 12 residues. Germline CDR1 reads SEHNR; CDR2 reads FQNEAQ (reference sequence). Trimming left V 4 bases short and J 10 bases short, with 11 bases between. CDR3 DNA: TGTGCCAGCAGCTCCGGACGGGGCGAGCAGTTCTTC. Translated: CASSSGRGEQFF.

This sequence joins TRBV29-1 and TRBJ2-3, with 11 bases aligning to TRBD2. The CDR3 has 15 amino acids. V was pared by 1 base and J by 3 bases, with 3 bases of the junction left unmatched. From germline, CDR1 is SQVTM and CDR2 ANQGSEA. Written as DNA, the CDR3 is TGCAGCGTTGAAGGCACTAGCGGGAGAACAGATACGCAGTATTTT. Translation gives CSVEGTSGRTDTQYF.

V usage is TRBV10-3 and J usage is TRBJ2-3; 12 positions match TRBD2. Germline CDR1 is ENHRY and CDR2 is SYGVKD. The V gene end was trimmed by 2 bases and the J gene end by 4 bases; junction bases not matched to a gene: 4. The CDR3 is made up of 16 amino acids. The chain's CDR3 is CAISEGTSGRPDTQYF. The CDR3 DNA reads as TGTGCCATCAGTGAGGGGACTAGCGGGCGCCCAGATACGCAGTATTTT.

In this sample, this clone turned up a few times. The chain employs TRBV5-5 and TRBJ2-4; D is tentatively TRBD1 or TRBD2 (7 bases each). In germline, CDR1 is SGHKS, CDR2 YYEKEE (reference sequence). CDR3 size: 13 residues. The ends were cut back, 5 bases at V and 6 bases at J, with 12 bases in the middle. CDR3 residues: CASRSGGVNIQYF. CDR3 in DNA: TGTGCCAGCAGGTCAGGGGGGGTAAACATTCAGTACTTC.